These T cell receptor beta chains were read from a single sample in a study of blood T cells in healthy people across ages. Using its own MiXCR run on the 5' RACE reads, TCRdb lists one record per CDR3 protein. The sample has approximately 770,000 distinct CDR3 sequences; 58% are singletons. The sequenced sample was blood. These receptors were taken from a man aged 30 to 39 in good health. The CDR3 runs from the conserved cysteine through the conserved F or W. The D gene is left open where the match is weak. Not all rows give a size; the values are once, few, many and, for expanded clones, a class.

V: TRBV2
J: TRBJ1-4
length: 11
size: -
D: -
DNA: TGTGCCAGCACTCCGGGAGGAAAACTGTTTTTT
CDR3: CASTPGGKLFF

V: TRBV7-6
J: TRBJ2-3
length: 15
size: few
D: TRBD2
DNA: TGTGCCAGCAGCTTAGGGTTAGCGGGAGGCGTTACGCAGTATTTT
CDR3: CASSLGLAGGVTQYF

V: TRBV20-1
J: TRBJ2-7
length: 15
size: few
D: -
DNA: TGCAGTGCTAGAGATCTCCAGGGAAGCTCCTACGAGCAGTACTTC
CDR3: CSARDLQGSSYEQYF

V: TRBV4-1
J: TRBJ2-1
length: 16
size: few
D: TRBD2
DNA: TGCGCCAGCAGCCAAGACCGGTCTAGCGGGTACAATGAGCAGTTCTTC
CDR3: CASSQDRSSGYNEQFF

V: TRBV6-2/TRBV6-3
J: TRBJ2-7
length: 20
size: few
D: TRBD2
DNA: TGTGCCAGCAGTTATGCTGGACTAGCGGGAGGACTCGAGGCGGGATACGAGCAGTACTTC
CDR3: CASSYAGLAGGLEAGYEQYF

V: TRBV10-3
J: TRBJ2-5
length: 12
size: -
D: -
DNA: TGTGCCATCAGTGAGACAGGGAATGAGCAGTACTTC
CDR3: CAISETGNEQYF

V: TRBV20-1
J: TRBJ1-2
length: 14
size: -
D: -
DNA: TGCAGTGCTAGTTTGAGTTCTGGGGATGGTGGCTACACCTTC
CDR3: CSASLSSGDGGYTF

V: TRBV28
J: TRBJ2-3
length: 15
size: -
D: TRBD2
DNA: TGTGCCAGCAGTGCCCCTCTAGCGGGAGCAGATACGCAGTATTTT
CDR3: CASSAPLAGADTQYF

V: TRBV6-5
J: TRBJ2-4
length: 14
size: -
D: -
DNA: TGTGCCAGCAACCAACTGGCGGGGAATGGCATTCAGTACTTC
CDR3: CASNQLAGNGIQYF

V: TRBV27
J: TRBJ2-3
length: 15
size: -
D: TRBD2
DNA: TGTGCCTCATCAATAGCGGGAGGGCATAAAGATACGCAGTATTTT
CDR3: CASSIAGGHKDTQYF

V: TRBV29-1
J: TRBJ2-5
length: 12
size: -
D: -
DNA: TGCAGCGTTGAAGCTGGGGAGGAGACCCAGTACTTC
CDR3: CSVEAGEETQYF

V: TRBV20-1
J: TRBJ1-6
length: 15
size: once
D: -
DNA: TGCAGTGCTAGTGAGAGGGGCCTAGATAATTCACCCCTCCACTTT
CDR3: CSASERGLDNSPLHF

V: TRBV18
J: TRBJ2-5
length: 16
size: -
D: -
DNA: TGTGCCAGCTCACCACCGGGAAGTTCAAGGAAGGAGACCCAGTACTTC
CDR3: CASSPPGSSRKETQYF

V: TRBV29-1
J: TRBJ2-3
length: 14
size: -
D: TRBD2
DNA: TGCAGCGTTGCGGCGGGAGGGCTTCCAGATACGCAGTATTTT
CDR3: CSVAAGGLPDTQYF

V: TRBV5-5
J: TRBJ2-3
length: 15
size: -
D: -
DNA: TGTGCCAGCAGCTTTCACAGGGTTTTCTCAGATACGCAGTATTTT
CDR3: CASSFHRVFSDTQYF

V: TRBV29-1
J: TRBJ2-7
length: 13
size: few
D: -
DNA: TGCAGCGTTGAAGATCGGGAAGGGAACGAGCAGTACTTC
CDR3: CSVEDREGNEQYF

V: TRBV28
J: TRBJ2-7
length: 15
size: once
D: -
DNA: TGTGCCAGCAGCCGATGGGGGGGGGCCTACAATGAGCAGTACTTC
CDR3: CASSRWGGAYNEQYF

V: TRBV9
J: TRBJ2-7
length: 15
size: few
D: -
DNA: TGTGCCAGCAGCGCGTCCTGGGTTCGAGACTACGAGCAGTACTTC
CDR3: CASSASWVRDYEQYF

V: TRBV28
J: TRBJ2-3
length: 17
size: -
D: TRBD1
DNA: TGTGCCAGCAGACCGCCCCATGGACAGGGGGCAAAAGATACGCAGTATTTT
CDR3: CASRPPHGQGAKDTQYF

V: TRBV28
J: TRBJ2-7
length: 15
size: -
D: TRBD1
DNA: TGTGCCAGCAGTCAAGAGATGACAGGGGATTACGAGCAGTACTTC
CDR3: CASSQEMTGDYEQYF

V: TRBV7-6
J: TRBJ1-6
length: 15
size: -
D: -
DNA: TGTGCCAGCAGCTTATATTCCCCGGATAATTCACCCCTCCACTTT
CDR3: CASSLYSPDNSPLHF

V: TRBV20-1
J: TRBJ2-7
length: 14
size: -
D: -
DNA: TGCAGTGCTTCGTCCGGGACCGTCACCTACGAGCAGTACTTC
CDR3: CSASSGTVTYEQYF

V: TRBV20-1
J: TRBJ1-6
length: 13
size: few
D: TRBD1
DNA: TGCAGTGCAGCCCGACAGGGAGATTCACCCCTCCACTTT
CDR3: CSAARQGDSPLHF

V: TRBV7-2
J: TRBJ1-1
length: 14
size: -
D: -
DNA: TGTGCCAGCAGCACTCAGGGGTCAGGGCTTGAAGCTTTCTTT
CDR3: CASSTQGSGLEAFF

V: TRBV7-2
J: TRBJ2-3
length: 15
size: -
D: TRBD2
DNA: TGTGCCAGCAGCCGGGGGGGGCCGGGCACAGATACGCAGTATTTT
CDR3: CASSRGGPGTDTQYF

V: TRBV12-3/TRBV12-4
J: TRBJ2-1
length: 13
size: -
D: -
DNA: TGTGCCAGCAGTTTGGACCCGAAAGTTGAGCAGTTCTTC
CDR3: CASSLDPKVEQFF

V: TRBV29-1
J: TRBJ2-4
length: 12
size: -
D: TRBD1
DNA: TGCAGCGTCGCCGGGACAGAGAACATTCAGTACTTC
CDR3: CSVAGTENIQYF

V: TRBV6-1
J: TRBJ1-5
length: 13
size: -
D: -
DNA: TGTGCCAGCAGTGAGGGGGGGAATCAGCCCCAGCATTTT
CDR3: CASSEGGNQPQHF

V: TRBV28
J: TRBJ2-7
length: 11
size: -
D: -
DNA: TGTGCCAGCGTGAACCCCTACGAGCAGTACTTC
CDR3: CASVNPYEQYF

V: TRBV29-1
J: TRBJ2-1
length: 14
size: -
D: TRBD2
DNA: TGCAGCTTAGCCCCTAGCGGTTTGTACAATGAGCAGTTCTTC
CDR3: CSLAPSGLYNEQFF

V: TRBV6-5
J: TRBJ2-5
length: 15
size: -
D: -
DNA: TGTGCCAGCAGTGAAACGTGGACAGCACAAGAGACCCAGTACTTC
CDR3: CASSETWTAQETQYF

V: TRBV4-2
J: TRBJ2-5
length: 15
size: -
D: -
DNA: TGTGCCAGCAGCCAAGCTGGCCTAGCGCCAGAGACCCAGTACTTC
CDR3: CASSQAGLAPETQYF

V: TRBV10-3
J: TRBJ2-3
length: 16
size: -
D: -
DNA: TGTGCCATCAGTGGACGAGAAGGACTTGGCACGGATACGCAGTATTTT
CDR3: CAISGREGLGTDTQYF

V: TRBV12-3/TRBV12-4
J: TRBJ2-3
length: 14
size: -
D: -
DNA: TGTGCCAGCCGTAGGGGGGTAGTGCCAGATACGCAGTATTTT
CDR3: CASRRGVVPDTQYF